Below are 29 T cell receptor beta chains sequenced from a single sample in a study of blood T cell repertoires in COVID-19. Some clones are missing from TCRdb's copy, which holds only in-frame ones; the method was immunoSEQ multiplex PCR. The sample records 390,000 or so clones, about four fifths being singletons. Input material: PBMCs or T cells enriched from blood (not recorded which). Source of these receptors: a woman aged 45 to 65 who had recovered from COVID-19.

V usage is TRBV11-2 and J usage is TRBJ2-7; D is uncertain. The V end was cut by 1 base, the J end by 2 bases, with 6 bases between. The CDR3 has 13 amino acids. CDR1 and CDR2 (germline): SGHAT, FQNNGV. The CDR3 spells CASSLGGTYEQYF. CDR3 sequence (DNA): TGTGCCAGCAGCTTAGGAGGTACCTACGAGCAGTACTTC. The variable domain in full, completed from reference TRBV11-2 and TRBJ2-7, reads EAGVAQSPRYKIIEKRQSVAFWCNPISGHATLYWYQQILGQGPKLLIQFQNNGVVDDSQLPKDRFSAERLKGVDSTLKIQPAKLEDSAVYLCASSLGGTYEQYFGPGTRLTVT.

This clone was seen only once. The chain links TRBV9 to TRBJ2-3, with 8 bases matching TRBD1. V lost 4 bases to trimming and J lost 2 bases; unmatched junction nucleotides: 6. CDR1 SGDLS and CDR2 YYNGEE come from the germline V gene. The CDR3 covers 15 residues. The DNA of the CDR3 is TGTGCCAGCAGCCGCAGACAGGGGAACACAGATACGCAGTATTTT. Amino acids: CASSRRQGNTDTQYF.

The chain uses TRBV7-2 and TRBJ2-1; D perhaps matches TRBD2 (5 bases). V gave up 5 bases and J gave up 3 bases, with 14 bases separating them. The germline V gene encodes CDR1 SGHTA and CDR2 FQGNSA. The CDR3 runs 15 residues. CDR3 coding DNA: TGTGCCAGCAGCCTCGGAGCGGACCTCTACAATGAGCAGTTCTTC. This codes for CASSLGADLYNEQFF.

The CDR3 sequence: CASSWGGETQYF. For the CDR3, the DNA is TGTGCCAGCAGCTGGGGCGGAGAGACCCAGTACTTC. The chain couples TRBV7-9 to TRBJ2-5; weak D call: TRBD1 (5 bases). The V end lost 4 bases, the J end lost 4 bases, and 7 bases lay between the germline ends. Per germline, CDR1 SEHNR and CDR2 FQNEAQ (reference sequence). The CDR3 runs to 12 residues.

This clone was recorded once. This chain connects TRBV13 to TRBJ2-5, with TRBD1 as a possible D gene (6 bases). Germline V gives CDR1 PRHDT, CDR2 FYEKMQ (reference sequence). Trimming removed 5 bases from V and 4 bases from J, with 8 bases in between. This CDR3 is built from 12 residues. For the CDR3, the DNA is TGTGCCAGCAGCGAACAGGGAGAGACCCAGTACTTC. It is translated as CASSEQGETQYF.

The rearrangement joins TRBV7-8 to TRBJ1-3, with a weak D call TRBD1 (5 bases). V was shortened by 1 base and J by 3 bases, with 7 bases between the two germline ends. Germline loops: CDR1 SGHVS, CDR2 FQNEAQ. The CDR3 runs 14 residues. CDR3 nucleotides: TGTGCCAGCAGCTTAGGGACACGTGGAAACACCATATATTTT. Its protein product is CASSLGTRGNTIYF. The entire variable domain, with the rest obtained from reference TRBV7-8 and TRBJ1-3, is as follows: GAGVSQSPRYKVAKRGQDVALRCDPISGHVSLFWYQQALGQGPEFLTYFQNEAQLDKSGLPSDRFFAERPEGSVSTLKIQRTQQEDSAVYLCASSLGTRGNTIYFGEGSWLTVV.

The rearrangement joins TRBV15 to TRBJ1-5; D call uncertain. CDR3 length: 14 residues. Germline CDR1 is LNHNV and CDR2 is YYDKDF (reference sequence). V shed 1 base and J shed 2 bases, with 6 bases lying between them. The CDR3 here is CATSRGGGNQPQHF. CDR3 bases: TGTGCCACCAGCAGAGGGGGAGGCAATCAGCCCCAGCATTTT. Complete variable domain (other parts from reference TRBV15 and TRBJ1-5): DAMVIQNPRYQVTQFGKPVTLSCSQTLNHNVMYWYQQKSSQAPKLLFHYYDKDFNNEADTPDNFQSRRPNTSFCFLDIRSPGLGDTAMYLCATSRGGGNQPQHFGDGTRLSIL.

V and J are TRBV28 and TRBJ1-2, with TRBD1 identical over 10 bases. The CDR3 spans 15 residues. Germline CDR1 and CDR2: MDHEN and SYDVKM. V shed 3 bases, J shed 6 bases, and the junction held 7 bases outside the gene matches. The CDR3 coding sequence is TGTGCCAGCAGTTTTAAGGGACAGGGGAGGAATGGCTACACCTTC. It translates to CASSFKGQGRNGYTF.

This clone was detected a few times. This rearrangement joins TRBV7-9 to TRBJ1-5; 8 bases are a match to TRBD1. J gave up 3 bases and V 5 bases, and 6 bases lay outside the gene matches. There are 15 residues in the CDR3. The V gene's germline CDR1 is SEHNR and CDR2 FQNEAQ (reference sequence). The CDR3 coding sequence is TGTGCCAGCAGCCCCGGGACAGGTTTCAATCAGCCCCAGCATTTT. Its translation: CASSPGTGFNQPQHF.

The V and J genes are TRBV5-1 and TRBJ2-5, with D perhaps matching TRBD2 (5 bases). V was pared by 4 bases and J by 5 bases, with 18 bases between. Germline CDR1 and CDR2: SGHRS and YFSETQ. This CDR3 has 15 amino acids. CDR3 residues: CASSPTGLQLETQYF. The CDR3 DNA sequence: TGCGCCAGCAGCCCGACCGGACTGCAGTTGGAGACCCAGTACTTC.

This chain connects TRBV18 to TRBJ2-7; 11 positions agree with TRBD2. The germline CDR1 and CDR2 sequences are KGHSH and LQKENI. The CDR3 is 16 residues long. The V segment lost 6 bases and the J segment 2 bases; nucleotides outside the gene matches: 9. The CDR3 here is CASSPKASGGTYEQYF. The CDR3 DNA reads TGTGCCAGCTCTCCGAAGGCTAGCGGGGGGACCTACGAGCAGTACTTC.

This chain joins TRBV27 and TRBJ1-2; weak D call: TRBD1 (6 bases). The V gene lost 1 base and the J gene lost 8 bases, with 17 bases spanning the gap. CDR1 is MNHEY and CDR2 is SMNVEV in the germline V gene (reference sequence). The CDR3 spans 15 residues. CDR3 coding DNA: TGTGCCAGCAGTTTATTAGGGGGACACGTCGGGGGCTACACCTTC. Translated, it gives CASSLLGGHVGGYTF.

The chain combines TRBV7-2 with TRBJ1-2, with D unclear. V was clipped by 5 bases and J by 4 bases, with 11 bases between them. CDR1 is SGHTA, CDR2 FQGNSA, per germline. This CDR3 is 13 amino acids long. CDR3 amino acids: CASSPRSGYGYTF. The CDR3 DNA follows: TGTGCCAGCAGCCCGAGAAGTGGCTATGGCTACACCTTC.

V usage is TRBV7-3 and J usage is TRBJ1-1, with unresolved D. Germline V gives CDR1 SGHTA, CDR2 FQGTGA. Trimming pared 7 bases from V and 5 bases from J, leaving 11 bases between. The CDR3 is 12 residues long. CDR3 residues: CASTWSVTEAFF. The CDR3 DNA sequence: TGTGCCAGCACCTGGAGTGTGACTGAAGCTTTCTTT.

V gene TRBV27 combines with J gene TRBJ2-7, with D tentatively TRBD1 (5 bases). Germline CDR1 and CDR2: MNHEY and SMNVEV (reference sequence). Trimming left V 5 bases short and J 6 bases short, with 8 bases between. This CDR3 is 11 amino acids long. Here the CDR3 reads CASSQTAEQYF. CDR3 DNA: TGTGCCAGCAGTCAGACAGCCGAGCAGTACTTC.

This clone has ten or more counts. The chain has TRBV9 and TRBJ1-4; 9 nucleotides match TRBD1. V lost 4 bases to trimming and J lost 6 bases; unmatched junction nucleotides: 4. The CDR3 length is 14 residues. Germline assignment: CDR1 SGDLS and CDR2 YYNGEE. CDR3 amino acids: CASSIRQGDEKLFF. The CDR3 nucleotides are TGTGCCAGCAGCATTCGACAGGGGGATGAAAAACTGTTTTTT. Looking up the rest from reference TRBV9 and TRBJ1-4 gives the full variable domain: DSGVTQTPKHLITATGQRVTLRCSPRSGDLSVYWYQQSLDQGLQFLIQYYNGEERAKGNILERFSAQQFPDLHSELNLSSLELGDSALYFCASSIRQGDEKLFFGSGTQLSVL.

This clone was recorded only once. V usage is TRBV5-1 and J usage is TRBJ2-3; 9 positions match TRBD1. CDR1 is SGHRS and CDR2 is YFSETQ in the germline V gene. Trimming took 4 bases from V and 1 from J; bases not matched to a gene: 7. There are 16 residues in the CDR3. The CDR3 sequence is CASSAITGGGTDTQYF. CDR3 DNA sequence: TGCGCCAGCAGCGCTATAACAGGGGGCGGCACAGATACGCAGTATTTT.

This chain's CDR3 is CASSRKVASGGDYNEQFF. CDR3 coding DNA: TGCGCCAGCAGCCGGAAAGTGGCTAGCGGGGGGGATTACAATGAGCAGTTCTTC. The chain combines TRBV5-1 with TRBJ2-1, with TRBD2 matching 12 bases. Germline values: CDR1 SGHRS, CDR2 YFSETQ. The CDR3 is made up of 18 amino acids. V shed 4 bases and J 4 bases; nucleotides not matched to a gene: 12.

This clone was recorded once. The V gene is TRBV7-8, the J gene TRBJ2-7, with unresolved D. The CDR3 is made up of 13 amino acids. V was shortened by 1 base and J by 1 base, with 5 bases between the two germline ends. CDR1 is SGHVS and CDR2 is FQNEAQ in the germline V gene. The CDR3 loop reads CASSLVSSYEQYF. The CDR3 bases are TGTGCCAGCAGCTTAGTATCGTCCTACGAGCAGTACTTC.

The gene calls are TRBV12-2 and TRBJ1-1; TRBD1 was called by the table and not checked on the DNA. TRBV12-2 is annotated as a pseudogene. This CDR3 has 17 residues. CDR3 nucleotides: TGTGCAAGTCGCTTAGTGAGGACGGGACAGGGAAGGACTGAAGCTTTCTTT. As protein: CASRLVRTGQGRTEAFF.

CDR3 amino acids: CASSSRQGAIFSPLHF. The CDR3 bases are TGTGCCAGCAGTTCCCGCCAGGGGGCGATCTTTTCACCCCTCCACTTT. V is TRBV28 and J is TRBJ1-6; TRBD1 agrees at 8 bases. Germline CDR1 is MDHEN and CDR2 is SYDVKM. This CDR3 region has 16 residues. The trim removed 4 bases at V and 9 bases at J, leaving 11 bases unmatched.

This chain joins TRBV30 and TRBJ1-1; D not certain. With 0 bases removed from V and 3 bases from J, the gap between germline ends came to 14 bases. Germline assignment: CDR1 GTSNPN and CDR2 SVGIG (reference sequence). The CDR3 is 15 residues long. In DNA, the CDR3 is TGTGCCTGGAGTGTACCCCCCGGGGTCTACACTGAAGCTTTCTTT. Translating it yields CAWSVPPGVYTEAFF.

J is TRBJ1-1 and V is TRBV4-2; D is ambiguous. Trimming took off 1 base at V and 7 bases at J, with 7 bases between the two ends. CDR1 LGHNA and CDR2 YNFKEQ come from the germline V gene. CDR3 length: 12 amino acids. The CDR3 loop reads CASSQVTGEAFF. CDR3 bases: TGTGCCAGCAGCCAAGTCACGGGTGAAGCTTTCTTT.

This clone came up a few times. The chain recombines TRBV11-1 with TRBJ2-7, with D possibly TRBD1 on 6 matching bases. The CDR3 consists of 14 residues. Trimming left V 2 bases short and J 5 bases short, with 13 bases between. CDR1 and CDR2 (germline): SGHAT, FQDESV (reference sequence). For the CDR3, the DNA is TGTGCCAGCAGCTTACTCGGGACAAGGAACGAGCAGTACTTC. Its protein product is CASSLLGTRNEQYF.

This clone showed up just once. The chain employs TRBV6-5 and TRBJ1-5; weak D call: TRBD1 (6 bases). CDR1 and CDR2 from the germline V gene are MNHEY and SVGAGI. CDR3 size: 13 residues. The germline V and J ends were trimmed by 9 bases and 0 bases, with 9 bases remaining between them. CDR3 residues: CASGQISNQPQHF. The CDR3 bases are TGTGCCAGTGGACAGATTAGCAATCAGCCCCAGCATTTT.

This sequence joins TRBV5-4 and TRBJ1-6, with a weak D call TRBD1 (5 bases). Germline V gene data show CDR1 as SGHNT and CDR2 as YYREEE (reference sequence). The V end was cut by 5 bases, the J end by 7 bases, with 22 bases between. There are 17 residues in the CDR3. The chain's CDR3 is CASRPDSGGNSNSPLHF. In nucleotides, the CDR3 is TGTGCCAGCAGACCCGACTCGGGGGGGAACTCCAATTCACCCCTCCACTTT.

The chain links TRBV5-4 to TRBJ2-1; the D gene is possibly TRBD2 (6 bases). The germline V gene has CDR1 SGHNT and CDR2 YYREEE (reference sequence). The CDR3 has 12 amino acids. V lost 10 bases, J lost 8 bases, and 16 bases lay in between. The CDR3 protein is CALHTSIHEQFF. DNA of the CDR3: TGTGCCCTACATACTAGCATCCATGAGCAGTTCTTC. Filled out from reference TRBV5-4 and TRBJ2-1, the complete variable domain reads ETGVTQSPTHLIKTRGQQVTLRCSSQSGHNTVSWYQQALGQGPQFIFQYYREEENGRGNFPPRFSGLQFPNYSSELNVNALELDDSALYLCALHTSIHEQFFGPGTRLTVL.

A word on this clone: The same CDR3 can be traced to other DNA sequences in this sample. The chain has TRBV19 and TRBJ1-2; D is ambiguous. Trimming cost V 1 base and J 1 base, with 10 bases left between them. Germline CDR1 and CDR2: LNHDA and SQIVND (reference sequence). The CDR3 is made up of 15 amino acids. CDR3 sequence: CASSIGRIINYGYTF. The CDR3 DNA reads as TGTGCCAGTAGTATAGGGCGGATTATTAACTATGGCTACACCTTC.

The gene calls are TRBV3-1 (or the pseudogene TRBV3-2) and TRBJ1-1; D is perhaps TRBD1 (6 bases). V lost 2 bases, J lost 10 bases, and 11 bases lay in between. Germline V gene data show CDR1 as LGHDT and CDR2 as YNNKEL (reference sequence). This CDR3 spans 12 amino acids. The CDR3, as DNA: TGTGCCAGCAGCCAAAGTGGGGGCGCAGCTTTCTTT. The encoded protein is CASSQSGGAAFF.